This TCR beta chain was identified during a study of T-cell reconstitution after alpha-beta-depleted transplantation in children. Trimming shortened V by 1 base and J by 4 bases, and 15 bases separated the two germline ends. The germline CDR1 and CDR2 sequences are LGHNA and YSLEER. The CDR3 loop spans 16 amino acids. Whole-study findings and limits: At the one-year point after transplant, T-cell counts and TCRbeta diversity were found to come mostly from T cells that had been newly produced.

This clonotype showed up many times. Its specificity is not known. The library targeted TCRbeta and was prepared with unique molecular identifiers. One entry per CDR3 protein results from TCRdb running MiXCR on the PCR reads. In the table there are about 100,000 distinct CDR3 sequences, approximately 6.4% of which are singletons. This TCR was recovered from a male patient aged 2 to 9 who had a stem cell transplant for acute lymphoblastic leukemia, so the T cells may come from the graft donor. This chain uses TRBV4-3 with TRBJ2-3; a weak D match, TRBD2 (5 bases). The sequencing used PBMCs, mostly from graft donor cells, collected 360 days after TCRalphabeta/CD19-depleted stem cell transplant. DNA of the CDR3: TGCGCCAGCAGCCAAGGGGTTCCGGGATGGTCAGATACGCAGTATTTT. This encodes CASSQGVPGWSDTQYF.